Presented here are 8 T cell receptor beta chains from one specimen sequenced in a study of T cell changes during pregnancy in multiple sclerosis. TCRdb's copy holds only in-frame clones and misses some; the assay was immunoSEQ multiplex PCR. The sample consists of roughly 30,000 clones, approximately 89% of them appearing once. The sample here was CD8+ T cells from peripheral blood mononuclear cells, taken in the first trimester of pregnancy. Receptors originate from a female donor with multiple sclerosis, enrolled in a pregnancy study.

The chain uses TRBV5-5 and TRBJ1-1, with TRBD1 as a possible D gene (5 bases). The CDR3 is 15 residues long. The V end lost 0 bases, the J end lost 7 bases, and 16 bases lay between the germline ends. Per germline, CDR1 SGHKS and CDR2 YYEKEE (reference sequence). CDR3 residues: CASSLAAGRYLEAFF. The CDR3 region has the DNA TGTGCCAGCAGCTTGGCCGCAGGGAGGTATCTTGAAGCTTTCTTT.

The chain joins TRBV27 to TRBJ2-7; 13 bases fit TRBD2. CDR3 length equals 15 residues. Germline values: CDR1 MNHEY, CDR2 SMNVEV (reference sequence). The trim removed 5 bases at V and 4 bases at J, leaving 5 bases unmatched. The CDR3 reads CASSLTSGRVYEQYF. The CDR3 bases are TGTGCCAGCAGTCTTACTAGCGGGAGGGTGTACGAGCAGTACTTC.

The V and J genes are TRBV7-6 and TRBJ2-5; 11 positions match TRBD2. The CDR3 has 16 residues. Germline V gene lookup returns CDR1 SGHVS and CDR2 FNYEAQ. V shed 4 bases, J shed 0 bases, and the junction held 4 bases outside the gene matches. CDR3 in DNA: TGTGCCAGCAGCTCCCAGACTAGCGGGAACCAAGAGACCCAGTACTTC. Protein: CASSSQTSGNQETQYF.

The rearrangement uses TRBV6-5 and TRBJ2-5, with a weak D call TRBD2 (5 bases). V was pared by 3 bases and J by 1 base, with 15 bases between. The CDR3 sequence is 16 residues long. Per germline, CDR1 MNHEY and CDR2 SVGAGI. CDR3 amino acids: CASSYGSGQPQETQYF. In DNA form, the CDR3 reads TGTGCCAGCAGTTATGGGAGTGGCCAGCCCCAAGAGACCCAGTACTTC.

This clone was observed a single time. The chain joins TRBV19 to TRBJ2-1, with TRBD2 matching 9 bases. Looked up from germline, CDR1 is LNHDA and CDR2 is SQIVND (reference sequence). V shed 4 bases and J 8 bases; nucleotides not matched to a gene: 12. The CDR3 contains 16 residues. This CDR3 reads CASSTSWSGGYYEQFF. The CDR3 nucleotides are TGTGCCAGTAGTACCTCATGGAGCGGGGGGTACTATGAGCAGTTCTTC.

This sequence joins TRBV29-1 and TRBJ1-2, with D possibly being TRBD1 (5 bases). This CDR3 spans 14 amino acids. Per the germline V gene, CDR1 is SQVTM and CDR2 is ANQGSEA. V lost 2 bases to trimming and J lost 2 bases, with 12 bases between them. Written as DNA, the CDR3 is TGCAGCGTTGAATCGACAGCTATGAACTATGGCTACACCTTC. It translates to CSVESTAMNYGYTF. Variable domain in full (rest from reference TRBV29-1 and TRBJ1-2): SAVISQKPSRDICQRGTSLTIQCQVDSQVTMMFWYRQQPGQSLTLIATANQGSEATYESGFVIDKFPISRPNLTFSTLTVSNMSPEDSSIYLCSVESTAMNYGYTFGSGTRLTVV.

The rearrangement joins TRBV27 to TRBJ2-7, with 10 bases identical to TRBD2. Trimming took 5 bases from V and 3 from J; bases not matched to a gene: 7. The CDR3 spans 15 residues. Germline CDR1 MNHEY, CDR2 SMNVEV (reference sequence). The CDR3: CASSPRTSGLYEQYF. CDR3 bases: TGTGCCAGCAGTCCACGGACTAGCGGCCTCTACGAGCAGTACTTC.

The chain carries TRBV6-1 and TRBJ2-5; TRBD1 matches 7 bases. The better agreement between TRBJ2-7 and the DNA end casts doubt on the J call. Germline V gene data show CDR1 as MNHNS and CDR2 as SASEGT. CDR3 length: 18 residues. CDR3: CASSEAPGQYYSSYEQYF. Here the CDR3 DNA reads TGTGCCAGCAGTGAAGCACCGGGACAGTACTACAGCTCCTACGAGCAGTACTTC.